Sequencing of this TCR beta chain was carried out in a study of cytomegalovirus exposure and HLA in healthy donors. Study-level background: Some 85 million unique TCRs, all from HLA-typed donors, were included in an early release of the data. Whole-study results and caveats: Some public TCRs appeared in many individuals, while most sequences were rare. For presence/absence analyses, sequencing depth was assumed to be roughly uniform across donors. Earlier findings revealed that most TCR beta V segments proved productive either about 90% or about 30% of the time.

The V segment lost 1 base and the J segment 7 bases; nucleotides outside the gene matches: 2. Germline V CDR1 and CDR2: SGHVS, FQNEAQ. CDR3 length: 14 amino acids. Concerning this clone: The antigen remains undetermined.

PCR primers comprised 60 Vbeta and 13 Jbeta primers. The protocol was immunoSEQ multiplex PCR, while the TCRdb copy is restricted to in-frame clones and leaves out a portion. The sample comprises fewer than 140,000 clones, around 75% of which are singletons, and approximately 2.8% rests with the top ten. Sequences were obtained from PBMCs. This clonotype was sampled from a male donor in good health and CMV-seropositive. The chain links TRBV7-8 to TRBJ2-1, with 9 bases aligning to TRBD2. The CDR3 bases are TGTGCCAGCAGCTTAGGGACTAGCGAGAATGAGCAGTTCTTC. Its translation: CASSLGTSENEQFF.